The rows below give T cell receptor beta chains drawn from one sample of a study of blood T cell repertoires in COVID-19. TCRdb's copy holds only in-frame clones and misses some; the assay was immunoSEQ multiplex PCR. Altogether about 60,000 clones are present, just under 90% being singletons, with the ten largest covering around 8.3%. The sequenced material came from peripheral blood. Every receptor here comes from a human donor with active COVID-19. The donor label of this sample is uncertain. The CDR3 runs from the conserved cysteine through the conserved F or W. A D gene is named only where the DNA matches it firmly. The size field is filled for only some rows; it gives once, few, many or a size class.

TRBJ2-3 | NA | once | TRBV27 | TGTGCCAGCAGTTTCTCAGGGGAGGATACGCAGTATTTT | CASSFSGEDTQYF
TRBJ1-2 | NA | few | TRBV7-9 | TGTGCCAGCAGCTTAGGGCAACCGGGAGGCTATGGCTACACCTTC | CASSLGQPGGYGYTF
TRBJ2-1 | TRBD2 | NA | TRBV9 | TGTGCCAGCAGCGTAGCGGGGGGGAATGAGCAGTTCTTC | CASSVAGGNEQFF
TRBJ1-1 | TRBD1 | NA | TRBV4-1 | TGCGCCAGCAGCCAAGACTACGGGACAGCGAACACTGAAGCTTTCTTT | CASSQDYGTANTEAFF
TRBJ2-5 | TRBD2 | NA | TRBV7-2 | TGTGCCAGCAGCTTATTCGGCACTAGCGGGGCCGTGGAGACCCAGTACTTC | CASSLFGTSGAVETQYF
TRBJ2-2 | NA | few | TRBV6-7 | TGTGCCAGCAGTGTTGGTAGCGGACACACCGGGGAGCTGTTTTTT | CASSVGSGHTGELFF
TRBJ1-4 | TRBD1 | NA | TRBV5-5 | TGTGCCAGCAGCTTCCAGGGGGGAGATGAAAAACTGTTTTTT | CASSFQGGDEKLFF
TRBJ2-1 | TRBD2 | NA | TRBV29-1 | TGCAGCGTACCCCCCATAGCGGGAGGGGAGGATGAGCAGTTCTTC | CSVPPIAGGEDEQFF
TRBJ2-3 | TRBD1 | NA | TRBV20-1 | TGCAGTGCTCAGGACAGGGATACGCAGTATTTT | CSAQDRDTQYF
TRBJ2-7 | TRBD2 | NA | TRBV27 | TGTGCCAGCAGTTCGCTTGGCGGGAGCTCCTACGAGCAGTACTTC | CASSSLGGSSYEQYF
TRBJ2-1 | NA | NA | TRBV7-3 | TGTGCCAGCAGCTTAAACGGAGAGCTTGGGTACAATGAGCAGTTCTTC | CASSLNGELGYNEQFF
TRBJ2-7 | NA | NA | TRBV19 | TGTGCCAGTAGGAGAGCGACGGGAAGCTCCTACGAGCAGTACTTC | CASRRATGSSYEQYF
TRBJ2-7 | TRBD2 | NA | TRBV20-1 | TGCAGTGCTAGTTCCAGCGGGGGACCTTACGAGCAGTACTTC | CSASSSGGPYEQYF
TRBJ1-2 | NA | once | TRBV7-2 | TGTGCCAGCAGCCGGGAAGGACGGTCGGGTGGCTACACCTTC | CASSREGRSGGYTF
TRBJ2-3 | NA | NA | TRBV21-1 | TGTGCCAGCAGCAGGCGGACAGGTACTGCTAGCACAGATACGCAGTATTTT | CASSRRTGTASTDTQYF
TRBJ2-5 | TRBD1 | once | TRBV6-5 | TGTGCCACACACCGGGACAGGGTGGTGGAGACCCAGTACTTC | CATHRDRVVETQYF
TRBJ1-3 | NA | NA | TRBV4-3 | TGCGCCAGCAGCCAACTACTTGCGACAGGCTCTGGAAACACCATATATTTT | CASSQLLATGSGNTIYF
TRBJ2-6 | NA | NA | TRBV3-1/TRBV3-2 | TGTGCCAGCAGCCAAACGGGGATCTCTGGGGCCAACGTCCTGACTTTC | CASSQTGISGANVLTF
TRBJ2-5 | TRBD2 | NA | TRBV3-1/TRBV3-2 | TGTGCCAGCAGCCGCGGGACTAGCGGGGGGGAGACCCAGTACTTC | CASSRGTSGGETQYF
TRBJ1-1 | NA | NA | TRBV11-1 | TGTGCCAGCAGCTTACGCAGGGGCACTGAAGCTTTCTTT | CASSLRRGTEAFF
TRBJ2-4 | TRBD1 | NA | TRBV3-1/TRBV3-2 | TGTGCCAGCAGCCCCCTGGAAACAGGGGGCGCTTCTGACATTCAGTACTTC | CASSPLETGGASDIQYF
TRBJ1-1 | TRBD1 | NA | TRBV12-3/TRBV12-4 | TGTGCCAGCAGGCCAGGGGGAAAGACTGAAGCTTTCTTT | CASRPGGKTEAFF
TRBJ2-7 | TRBD1 | NA | TRBV4-3 | TGCGCCAGCAGCCAAGACCGGGACAGCTCCTACGAGCAGTACTTC | CASSQDRDSSYEQYF
TRBJ1-3 | NA | NA | TRBV12-5 | TGTGCTAGTGGTTTGGCTCAGTTGACTGGAAACACCATATATTTT | CASGLAQLTGNTIYF
TRBJ1-2 | NA | NA | TRBV3-1/TRBV3-2 | TGTGCCAGCAGCCAAGGCGGTAACTATGACTACACCTTC | CASSQGGNYDYTF
TRBJ1-2 | NA | NA | TRBV18 | TGTGCCAGCTCACCACAAAGAGATAACTATGGCTACACCTTC | CASSPQRDNYGYTF
TRBJ2-3 | TRBD2 | NA | TRBV4-3 | TGCGCCAGCAGCCAAAATAGCGGGGGGGCCCCAGATACGCAGTATTTT | CASSQNSGGAPDTQYF
TRBJ1-2 | NA | NA | TRBV6-5 | TGTGCCAGCAGTCACCGGGACATCGTAAGTGGCTACACCTTC | CASSHRDIVSGYTF
TRBJ2-7 | TRBD2 | few | TRBV7-9 | TGTGCCAGCAGCTTCGGCGAAGCGGGGGGCTTAACCTACGAGCAGTACTTC | CASSFGEAGGLTYEQYF
TRBJ1-6 | TRBD1 | NA | TRBV5-4 | TGTGCCAGCAAGCCACAGGGGTCCTATAATTCACCCCTCCACTTT | CASKPQGSYNSPLHF
TRBJ2-5 | NA | NA | TRBV14 | TGTGCCAGCAGCCACGCGGAAAAATCCCAAGAGACCCAGTACTTC | CASSHAEKSQETQYF
TRBJ2-6 | NA | NA | TRBV13 | TGTGCCAGCAGCTTATCAGGGACTGGGGCCAACGTCCTGACTTTC | CASSLSGTGANVLTF
TRBJ2-2 | NA | NA | TRBV27 | TGTGCCAGCACCTTCTGGGGGCTGAACACCGGGGAGCTGTTTTTT | CASTFWGLNTGELFF
TRBJ2-1 | TRBD1 | NA | TRBV27 | TGTGCCAGCACTGACCGGGACAGCTACAATGAGCAGTTCTTC | CASTDRDSYNEQFF
TRBJ2-7 | TRBD2 | once | TRBV27 | TGTGCCAGCAGTTTCTGGACTAGCGTCTCCTACGAGCAGTACTTC | CASSFWTSVSYEQYF
TRBJ2-7 | TRBD2 | NA | TRBV6-5 | TGTGCCAGCAGGCCGGGGGGGCGGCCAGGGGAGCAGTACTTC | CASRPGGRPGEQYF
TRBJ2-1 | TRBD2 | NA | TRBV4-3 | TGCGCCAGCAGCCAAGGTGGGACTACTCTTGAGCAGTTCTTC | CASSQGGTTLEQFF
TRBJ1-2 | NA | once | TRBV10-3 | TGTGCCATCAGTGAGGCCATGGAGAATTATGGCTACACCTTC | CAISEAMENYGYTF
TRBJ2-5 | TRBD1 | NA | TRBV4-3 | TGCGCCAGCAGCCAAGGTACAGGGGTAGGAGAGACCCAGTACTTC | CASSQGTGVGETQYF
TRBJ2-7 | NA | NA | TRBV7-8 | TGTGCCAGCAGCTTCCAGGGCTACTCCTACGAGCAGTACTTC | CASSFQGYSYEQYF
TRBJ1-2 | TRBD1 | NA | TRBV27 | TGTGCCAGCACCATAACCTTTCAGGGGGCAGCTAACTATGGCTACACCTTC | CASTITFQGAANYGYTF
TRBJ2-7 | NA | NA | TRBV28 | TGTGCCAGCAGTCCGCCTGGGGCTACGTCTTCCTACGAGCAGTACTTC | CASSPPGATSSYEQYF
TRBJ2-7 | TRBD2 | few | TRBV11-2 | TGTGCCAGCAGCTTAGAGGGCAATAGCGGGTCCTACGAGCAGTACTTC | CASSLEGNSGSYEQYF
TRBJ2-7 | TRBD2 | NA | TRBV5-1 | TGCGCCACCAGGGAGGGCGGTTCCTACGAGCAGTACTTC | CATREGGSYEQYF
TRBJ2-7 | TRBD1 | once | TRBV9 | TGTGCCAGCAGCGTAAATATCGGGACAGGTGATTACGAGCAGTACTTC | CASSVNIGTGDYEQYF
TRBJ2-5 | NA | NA | TRBV3-1/TRBV3-2 | TGTGCCAGCAGCCAAGGTGGGGGGGCAGAGACCCAGTACTTC | CASSQGGGAETQYF
TRBJ2-1 | NA | NA | TRBV10-2 | TGCGCCAGCAGGGGACTCCATATTATCTACAATGAGCAGTTCTTC | CASRGLHIIYNEQFF
TRBJ1-4 | NA | NA | TRBV4-2 | TGTGCCAGCAGCCAGGCTGGTGTACAAACTAATGAAAAACTGTTTTTT | CASSQAGVQTNEKLFF
TRBJ1-3 | NA | NA | TRBV29-1 | TGCAGCGCTACGTTCGGACTGACCTCTGGAAACACCATATATTTT | CSATFGLTSGNTIYF
TRBJ2-7 | TRBD1 | NA | TRBV7-3 | TGTGCCAGCAGCCCCACAGGGGGCATTGGCTACGAGCAGTACTTC | CASSPTGGIGYEQYF
TRBJ1-1 | NA | NA | TRBV5-6 | TGTGCCAGCAGCTTAATTCGGGGTGAAGCTTTCTTT | CASSLIRGEAFF
TRBJ1-5 | TRBD1 | NA | TRBV30 | TGTGCCTGGAGCCAGGGGGCCGATCAGCCCCAGCATTTT | CAWSQGADQPQHF
TRBJ2-1 | TRBD1 | NA | TRBV7-2 | TGTGCCAGCAGCTTAAATGGACAGGGACCATACAATGAGCAGTTCTTC | CASSLNGQGPYNEQFF
TRBJ2-1 | TRBD2 | NA | TRBV7-8 | TGTGCCAGCTGGATGGCGGGGGGGCCACATGAGCAGTTCTTC | CASWMAGGPHEQFF
TRBJ2-3 | NA | NA | TRBV29-1 | TGCAGCGTTGATGGGCTAGCGAGCACAGATACGCAGTATTTT | CSVDGLASTDTQYF
TRBJ1-1 | NA | NA | TRBV6-5 | TGTGCCAGCGTCTCGCTCGGGGATTGGACTGAAGCTTTCTTT | CASVSLGDWTEAFF
TRBJ1-3 | TRBD1 | NA | TRBV24-1 | TGTGCCACCAGTGATTCAGGACAGGGAGGTGGAAACACCATATATTTT | CATSDSGQGGGNTIYF
TRBJ2-5 | TRBD2 | NA | TRBV27 | TGTGCCAGCAGTTTAAGGGGACTAGCGGAACAAGAGACCCAGTACTTC | CASSLRGLAEQETQYF
TRBJ2-1 | NA | NA | TRBV30 | TGTGCCTGGAAGACGAGTGACAGGAGAGACAATGAGCAGTTCTTC | CAWKTSDRRDNEQFF
TRBJ2-3 | TRBD2 | NA | TRBV7-8 | TGTGCCAGCAGCTTAACTCCTTCTAGCGGGGGGAGGACAGATACGCAGTATTTT | CASSLTPSSGGRTDTQYF